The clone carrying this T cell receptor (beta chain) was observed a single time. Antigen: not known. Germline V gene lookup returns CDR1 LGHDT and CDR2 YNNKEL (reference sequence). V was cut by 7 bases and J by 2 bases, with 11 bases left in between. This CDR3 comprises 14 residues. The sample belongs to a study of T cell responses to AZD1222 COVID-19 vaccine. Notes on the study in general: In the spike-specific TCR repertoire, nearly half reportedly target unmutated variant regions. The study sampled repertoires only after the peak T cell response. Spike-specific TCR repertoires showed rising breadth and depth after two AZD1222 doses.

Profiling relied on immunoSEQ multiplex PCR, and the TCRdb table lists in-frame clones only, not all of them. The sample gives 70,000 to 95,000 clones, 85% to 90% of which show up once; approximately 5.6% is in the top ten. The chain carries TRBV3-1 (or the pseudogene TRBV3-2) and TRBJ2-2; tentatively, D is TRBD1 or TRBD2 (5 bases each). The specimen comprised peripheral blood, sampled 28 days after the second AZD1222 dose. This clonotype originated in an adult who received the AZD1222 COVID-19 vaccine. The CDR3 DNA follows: TGTGCCAGCACCGGGACGGAAAACACCGGGGAGCTGTTTTTT. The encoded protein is CASTGTENTGELFF.